This TCR beta chain was documented in a study of T cell responses to AZD1222 COVID-19 vaccine. This clone was observed a handful of times. As yet, its antigen is unknown. J was trimmed by 5 bases and V by 6 bases; bases with no gene match: 8. The CDR3 contains 16 residues. Germline V gene lookup returns CDR1 KGHSH and CDR2 LQKENI. Sequenced by immunoSEQ multiplex PCR; TCRdb stores in-frame clones only, minus some. This table has approximately 130,000 clones, approximately 85% appearing once. Study findings and constraints: Among the donors, most were white British and more were female, and clonal diversity was possibly underestimated. Spike-wide vaccine-associated CD4 TCRs dominated at 160-218 and 743-854. Among spike-specific TCRs, nearly half reportedly target unmutated variant regions.

The sample consisted of peripheral blood, taken 28 days after the second dose of the MenACWY control vaccine. The chain carries TRBV18 and TRBJ2-1, with 12 positions matching TRBD2. The receptor's source is an adult who received the MenACWY meningococcal vaccine as a control. The CDR3 sequence is CASSRGLAGGDNEQFF. CDR3 bases: TGTGCCAGCTCCCGAGGGCTAGCGGGAGGGGACAATGAGCAGTTCTTC.